This T cell receptor (beta chain) was recorded in a study of OX40 agonist ivuxolimab in advanced cancers. Study-level background: Earlier treatment with anti-PD-1, anti-PD-L1 or anti-CTLA-4 was permitted, and 30% to 40% had received some. Study results and limitations: Both CD4+ and CD8+ T cell populations in blood had undergone clonal expansion by week 6 at 0.1 to 3.0 mg/kg.

Details on this clone: Its antigen is not identified.

Clones were sequenced by immunoSEQ multiplex PCR, and TCRdb holds only the in-frame ones, with some missing. This sample carries 40,000 to 45,000 clones, 80% of them seen once, and the ten largest clones take around 3.9%. The V gene's germline CDR1 is SGHDN and CDR2 FVKESK. The CDR3 covers 16 residues. Trimming removed 2 bases from V and 3 bases from J; junction bases left unmatched: 6. Patients with autoimmune history or systemic immunosuppression were excluded. This chain links TRBV14 with TRBJ2-2; 7 bases map to TRBD1. The receptor was isolated from an adult with an advanced solid tumor such as melanoma, head and neck, liver or kidney cancer. This material consisted of CD4+ or CD8+ T cells sorted from blood, taken in a trial of the OX40 agonist ivuxolimab. The CDR3 region is CASSQLPTGYTGELFF. In DNA form, the CDR3 reads TGTGCCAGCAGCCAACTGCCGACAGGGTACACCGGGGAGCTGTTTTTT. Filled out from reference TRBV14 and TRBJ2-2, the complete variable domain reads EAGVTQFPSHSVIEKGQTVTLRCDPISGHDNLYWYRRVMGKEIKFLLHFVKESKQDESGMPNNRFLAERTGGTYSTLKVQPAELEDSGVYFCASSQLPTGYTGELFFGEGSRLTVL.